This is a list of T cell receptor beta chains from one sample in a study of blood T cells in healthy people across ages. TCRdb reprocessed the 5' RACE reads with MiXCR, giving one entry per CDR3 protein. The repertoire consists of around 990,000 distinct CDR3 sequences, with around two fifths occurring once and the leading ten covering around 14%. Sequencing input: blood. All receptors come from a man aged 18 to 30 in good health. Both conserved end residues are part of each CDR3. Each record gives: D gene, clone size, V gene, CDR3 length, J gene, CDR3 protein, CDR3 DNA. D genes are given only for firm matches. Not all rows give a size; the values are once, few, many and, for expanded clones, a class.

NA,NA,TRBV6-2/TRBV6-3,13,TRBJ1-1,CASSPGPVTEAFF,TGTGCCAGCAGTCCGGGGCCAGTCACTGAAGCTTTCTTT
TRBD1,NA,TRBV24-1,13,TRBJ2-5,CAQRQGEAETQYF,TGTGCCCAACGACAGGGGGAAGCCGAGACCCAGTACTTC
NA,few,TRBV20-1,12,TRBJ1-2,CSAAESLSGYTF,TGCAGTGCTGCGGAGTCCCTTTCTGGCTACACCTTC
NA,NA,TRBV10-3,15,TRBJ1-6,CAISESGGYNSPLHF,TGTGCCATCAGTGAGTCTGGAGGGTACAATTCACCCCTCCACTTT
NA,NA,TRBV18,12,TRBJ1-1,CASSHKNTEAFF,TGTGCCAGCTCACACAAGAACACTGAAGCTTTCTTT
NA,NA,TRBV27,15,TRBJ1-5,CASSPGGARNQPQHF,TGTGCCAGCAGTCCAGGAGGGGCTAGGAATCAGCCCCAGCATTTT
NA,few,TRBV20-1,15,TRBJ1-5,CSASIPGYGGQPQHF,TGCAGTGCTAGTATTCCAGGGTATGGGGGTCAGCCCCAGCATTTT
TRBD1,NA,TRBV6-2/TRBV6-3,18,TRBJ1-5,CASSYSDLAGQGNQPQHF,TGTGCCAGCAGTTACTCCGATTTGGCAGGACAGGGGAATCAGCCCCAGCATTTT
NA,NA,TRBV6-5,15,TRBJ2-1,CASSYWASSYNEQFF,TGTGCCAGCAGTTATTGGGCGAGCTCCTACAATGAGCAGTTCTTC
NA,few,TRBV7-9,16,TRBJ2-3,CASSPGRGKLSDTQYF,TGTGCCAGCAGCCCCGGGCGTGGGAAATTGTCAGATACGCAGTATTTT
NA,few,TRBV4-1,18,TRBJ2-3,CASSHRGHSVTSTDTQYF,TGCGCCAGCAGCCATAGGGGACACTCCGTAACTAGCACAGATACGCAGTATTTT
NA,once,TRBV27,15,TRBJ2-1,CASSLGDSWLETQFF,TGTGCCAGCAGTTTGGGGGACTCGTGGTTGGAGACCCAGTTCTTC
NA,few,TRBV6-5,16,TRBJ1-1,CASSYSKGRQNTEAFF,TGTGCCAGCAGTTACTCTAAGGGCCGTCAGAACACTGAAGCTTTCTTT
TRBD1,NA,TRBV5-4,15,TRBJ1-2,CASSHKQGADYGYTF,TGTGCCAGCAGCCACAAACAGGGGGCGGACTATGGCTACACCTTC
TRBD2,NA,TRBV4-3,15,TRBJ2-3,CASTKLAGGTDTQYF,TGCGCCAGCACAAAACTAGCGGGGGGCACAGATACGCAGTATTTT
NA,many,TRBV18,13,TRBJ2-5,CASSPGTQETQYF,TGTGCCAGCAGCCCCGGGACACAAGAGACCCAGTACTTC
TRBD1,NA,TRBV12-3/TRBV12-4,16,TRBJ1-4,CASSTNRDSSYEKLFF,TGTGCCAGCAGTACGAACCGGGACAGCTCGTACGAAAAACTGTTTTTT
TRBD1,NA,TRBV10-3,13,TRBJ1-1,CAIRDRMNTEAFF,TGTGCCATCAGGGACAGGATGAACACTGAAGCTTTCTTT
NA,NA,TRBV20-1,12,TRBJ2-7,CSAITSTNEQYF,TGCAGTGCAATCACGAGTACCAACGAGCAGTACTTC
NA,NA,TRBV20-1,14,TRBJ2-3,CSPTSAALTDTQYF,TGCAGTCCTACCTCAGCGGCCCTCACAGATACGCAGTATTTT
NA,NA,TRBV5-1,14,TRBJ1-2,CASSPEGSDYGYTF,TGCGCCAGCAGCCCGGAGGGCAGCGATTATGGCTACACCTTC
TRBD1,NA,TRBV3-1,13,TRBJ2-7,CASSQGTVYEQYF,TGTGCCAGCAGCCAGGGGACAGTTTACGAGCAGTACTTC
NA,NA,TRBV7-9,15,TRBJ2-1,CASSYGAGPHNEQFF,TGTGCCAGCAGCTACGGGGCGGGACCTCACAATGAGCAGTTCTTC
TRBD2,NA,TRBV20-1,14,TRBJ2-1,CSADLAGGPGEQFF,TGCAGTGCTGATCTAGCGGGGGGGCCCGGTGAGCAGTTCTTC
TRBD2,NA,TRBV12-3/TRBV12-4,16,TRBJ2-1,CASSDAPGGLYNEQFF,TGTGCCAGCAGTGACGCCCCGGGGGGGCTTTACAATGAGCAGTTCTTC
NA,few,TRBV2,13,TRBJ1-1,CASLRDTGTEAFF,TGTGCCAGCCTGAGGGACACTGGAACTGAAGCTTTCTTT
TRBD1,few,TRBV7-9,17,TRBJ2-2,CASSHYITGANTGELFF,TGTGCCAGCAGCCATTATATAACAGGGGCGAACACCGGGGAGCTGTTTTTT
TRBD1,few,TRBV4-1,15,TRBJ1-4,CASSQHRGFNEKLFF,TGCGCCAGCAGCCAACACAGGGGCTTTAATGAAAAACTGTTTTTT
TRBD1,NA,TRBV7-2,15,TRBJ2-7,CASSLEGTGSYEQYF,TGTGCCAGCAGCTTAGAGGGGACAGGGTCCTACGAGCAGTACTTC
NA,few,TRBV6-6,15,TRBJ2-5,CASSYGRTENNEQYF,TGTGCCAGCAGTTACGGGAGGACAGAGAACAATGAGCAGTACTTC
NA,NA,TRBV7-6,13,TRBJ1-1,CASSVGEDLEAFF,TGTGCCAGCAGCGTAGGGGAGGACCTCGAAGCTTTCTTT
NA,once,TRBV7-2,15,TRBJ2-1,CASSHGGRNDSGQFF,TGTGCCAGCAGCCACGGGGGTCGAAACGACAGTGGTCAGTTCTTC
TRBD1,few,TRBV24-1,16,TRBJ2-3,CATSEAGTGSMDTQYF,TGTGCCACCAGTGAGGCCGGGACAGGGAGTATGGATACGCAGTATTTT
NA,NA,TRBV14,16,TRBJ2-3,CASSQDLEASTDTQYF,TGTGCCAGCAGCCAAGATCTTGAAGCTAGCACAGATACGCAGTATTTT
TRBD1,NA,TRBV12-3/TRBV12-4,13,TRBJ1-2,CASSLAGTAENTF,TGTGCCAGCAGTTTAGCAGGGACAGCGGAAAACACCTTC
NA,NA,TRBV6-6,15,TRBJ2-1,CASGPGKSSYNEQFF,TGTGCCAGCGGCCCTGGGAAGAGCTCCTACAATGAGCAGTTCTTC
NA,NA,TRBV24-1,12,TRBJ2-3,CATSVGGRTQYF,TGTGCCACCAGTGTAGGCGGGCGTACGCAGTATTTT
TRBD1,NA,TRBV20-1,14,TRBJ2-4,CSARTGAAMDIQYF,TGCAGTGCTAGGACAGGGGCGGCCATGGACATTCAGTACTTC
TRBD1,NA,TRBV20-1,15,TRBJ2-5,CSARSTKDRIETQYF,TGCAGTGCTAGGTCGACCAAGGACAGGATAGAGACCCAGTACTTC
NA,many,TRBV6-2/TRBV6-3,13,TRBJ1-1,CASSYSRNTEAFF,TGTGCCAGCAGTTACTCCAGGAACACTGAAGCTTTCTTT
NA,NA,TRBV13,13,TRBJ2-7,CASGLKGVYEQYF,TGTGCCAGCGGTTTAAAGGGGGTCTACGAGCAGTACTTC
NA,NA,TRBV6-1,10,TRBJ1-1,CASKHTEAFF,TGTGCCAGCAAGCACACTGAAGCTTTCTTT
NA,NA,TRBV5-1,14,TRBJ2-7,CASYFRDEYNEQYF,TGCGCCAGCTACTTCCGAGACGAATACAATGAGCAGTACTTC
NA,NA,TRBV7-2,14,TRBJ2-4,CASSSPTQVAIQYF,TGTGCCAGCAGCTCCCCGACGCAGGTGGCGATTCAGTACTTC
TRBD1,NA,TRBV7-9,14,TRBJ2-1,CASSWGQGYNEQFF,TGTGCCAGCAGCTGGGGACAGGGATACAATGAGCAGTTCTTC
NA,NA,TRBV6-1,16,TRBJ2-1,CASSEEGGQGRNEQFF,TGTGCCAGCAGTGAAGAGGGGGGACAAGGGAGGAATGAGCAGTTCTTC
NA,NA,TRBV12-3/TRBV12-4,16,TRBJ2-1,CASSSGPPKGGNEQFF,TGTGCCAGCAGTTCAGGGCCACCCAAAGGTGGCAATGAGCAGTTCTTC